This T cell receptor (beta chain) was identified during a study of shared clonotypes between healthy human individuals. Study outcomes and limitations: Clonotypes not shared had lower generation probabilities than those common to all four donors.

A remark on this clone: Antigen specificity is unknown. The same CDR3 can be traced to other DNA sequences in this sample.

It was CD45RO-negative cells, positively selected for CCR7, that made up naive CD8 cells, with terminally differentiated effector memory CD45RA+ cells excluded. The authors loaded 150 to 250 ng DNA, roughly 33,000 T cell genomes, into sorted-subset replicate PCRs. The assay was immunoSEQ multiplex PCR, and TCRdb's table has in-frame clones only and misses some. The data show 1.5 million to 2.5 million clones, with 85% to 95% seen just once and approximately 1% held by the top ten. Sequencing was done on a sample of naive CD8+ T cells sorted from blood. This TCR came from a man between 18 and 35 years old in good health.

Here the CDR3 DNA reads TGTGCCAGCAGTTTATCCCCCGGGACAGCCTACAATGAGCAGTTCTTC. Its protein is CASSLSPGTAYNEQFF. V usage is TRBV27 and J usage is TRBJ2-1; 7 bases map to TRBD1. The germline V gene encodes CDR1 MNHEY and CDR2 SMNVEV (reference sequence). This CDR3 contains 16 residues. Unmatched junction bases numbered 4, after V lost 0 bases and J lost 2 bases.